This TCR beta chain originates from a study of shared clonotypes between healthy human individuals. In the study overall: Samples came from a couple of female and a few male donors aged 18 to 49.

The unsorted samples had some 90 million PBMCs used for genomic DNA. This CDR3 contains 22 residues. Assay used: immunoSEQ multiplex PCR; TCRdb lists only in-frame clones, some missing. The sample consists of about half a million clones, about 84% of them appearing once. The sample comprised PBMCs. The receptor's source is a woman in her thirties or forties in good health. Some clones in this sample may be carry-over from other donors' samples. The chain recombines TRBV21-1 with TRBJ2-6; whether TRBD1, the table's D call, matches the DNA was not checked. TRBV21-1 is a pseudogene. The CDR3: CASSTSTVGKGLGALRANVLTF. The CDR3 DNA reads TGTGCCAGCAGCACCTCGACAGTGGGTAAGGGGTTAGGGGCTCTTCGGGCCAACGTCCTGACTTTC.